The T cell receptor (beta chain) described here comes from a study of T cells in Graves' hyperthyroidism and ophthalmopathy. Study as a whole: Peripheral blood was obtained at initial diagnosis, preceding any treatment.

The germline V gene has CDR1 SGHRS and CDR2 YFSETQ. V was shortened by 4 bases and J by 5 bases, with 12 bases between the two germline ends. The CDR3 totals 13 residues. Using RNA transcripts as the source, TCR beta CDR3 regions were amplified. TCR CDR3 regions were first amplified by RT-PCR with HTBI primers. TCRdb reprocessed the multiplex PCR reads with MiXCR, giving one entry per CDR3 protein. The table lists about 270,000 distinct CDR3 sequences, about 20% of them singletons. The source of this sequence is a man under 40 with Graves' ophthalmopathy. The rearrangement uses TRBV5-1 and TRBJ2-5; no definite D call. Source material: blood. The CDR3 is CASSAALMETQYF. The DNA of the CDR3 is TGCGCCAGCAGCGCCGCCCTTATGGAGACCCAGTACTTC.